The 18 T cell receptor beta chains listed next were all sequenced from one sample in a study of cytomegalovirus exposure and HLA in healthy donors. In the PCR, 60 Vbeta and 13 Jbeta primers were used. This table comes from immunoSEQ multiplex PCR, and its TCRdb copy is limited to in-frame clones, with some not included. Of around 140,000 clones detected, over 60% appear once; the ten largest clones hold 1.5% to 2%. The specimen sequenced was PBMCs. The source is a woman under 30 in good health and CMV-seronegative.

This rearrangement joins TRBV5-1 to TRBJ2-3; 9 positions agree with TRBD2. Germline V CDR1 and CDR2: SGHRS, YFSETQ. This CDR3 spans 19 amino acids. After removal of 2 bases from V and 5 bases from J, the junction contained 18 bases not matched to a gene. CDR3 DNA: TGCGCCAGCAGCTTTCCAACCGAAGGGCTAGCGGGGAGGGTAGATACGCAGTATTTT. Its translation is CASSFPTEGLAGRVDTQYF.

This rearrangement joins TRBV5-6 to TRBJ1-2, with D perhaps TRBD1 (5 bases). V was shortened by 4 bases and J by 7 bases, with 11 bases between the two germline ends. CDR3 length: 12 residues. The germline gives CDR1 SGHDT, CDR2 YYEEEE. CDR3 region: CASSQGFGGYTF. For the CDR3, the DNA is TGTGCCAGCAGCCAGGGATTCGGTGGCTACACCTTC.

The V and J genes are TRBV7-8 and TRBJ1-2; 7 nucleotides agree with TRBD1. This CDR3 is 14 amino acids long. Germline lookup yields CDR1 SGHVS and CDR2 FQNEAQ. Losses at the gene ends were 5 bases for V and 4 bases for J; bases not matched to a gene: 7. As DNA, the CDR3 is TGTGCCAGCAGCGATGACAGGGTCATCTATGGCTACACCTTC. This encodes CASSDDRVIYGYTF. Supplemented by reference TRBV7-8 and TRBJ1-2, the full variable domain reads GAGVSQSPRYKVAKRGQDVALRCDPISGHVSLFWYQQALGQGPEFLTYFQNEAQLDKSGLPSDRFFAERPEGSVSTLKIQRTQQEDSAVYLCASSDDRVIYGYTFGSGTRLTVV.

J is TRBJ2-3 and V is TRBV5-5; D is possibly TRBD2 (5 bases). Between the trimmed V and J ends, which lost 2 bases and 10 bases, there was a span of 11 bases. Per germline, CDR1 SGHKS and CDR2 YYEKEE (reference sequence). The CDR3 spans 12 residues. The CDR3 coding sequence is TGTGCCAGCAGCTTCCCAGAGGGTGCGCAGTATTTT. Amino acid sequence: CASSFPEGAQYF.

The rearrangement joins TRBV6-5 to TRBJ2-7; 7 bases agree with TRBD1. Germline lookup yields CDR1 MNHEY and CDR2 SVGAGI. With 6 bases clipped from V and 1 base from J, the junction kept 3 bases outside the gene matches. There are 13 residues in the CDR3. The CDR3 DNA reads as TGTGCCAGCAGAAGACAGGGATCCTACGAGCAGTACGTC. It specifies CASRRQGSYEQYV.

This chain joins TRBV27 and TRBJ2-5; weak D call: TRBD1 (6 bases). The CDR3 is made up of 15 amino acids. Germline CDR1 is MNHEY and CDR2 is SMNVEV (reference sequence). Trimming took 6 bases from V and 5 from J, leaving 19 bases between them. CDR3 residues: CASSLYGQFSETQYF. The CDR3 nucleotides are TGTGCCAGCAGCCTTTACGGACAGTTCTCGGAGACCCAGTACTTC.

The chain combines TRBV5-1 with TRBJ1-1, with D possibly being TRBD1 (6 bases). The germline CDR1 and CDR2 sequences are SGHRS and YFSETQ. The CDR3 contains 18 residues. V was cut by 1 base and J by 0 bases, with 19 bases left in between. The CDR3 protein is CASSLLQGQSLVNTEAFF. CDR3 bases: TGCGCCAGCAGCTTGCTGCAGGGGCAGTCTCTTGTGAACACTGAAGCTTTCTTT. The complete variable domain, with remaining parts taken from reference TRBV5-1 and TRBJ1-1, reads KAGVTQTPRYLIKTRGQQVTLSCSPISGHRSVSWYQQTPGQGLQFLFEYFSETQRNKGNFPGRFSGRQFSNSRSEMNVSTLELGDSALYLCASSLLQGQSLVNTEAFFGQGTRLTVV.

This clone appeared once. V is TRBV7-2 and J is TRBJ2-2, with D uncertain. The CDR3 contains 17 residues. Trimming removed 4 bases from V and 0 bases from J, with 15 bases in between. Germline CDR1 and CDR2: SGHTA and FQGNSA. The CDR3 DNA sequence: TGTGCCAGCAGCTCCCCAGGCCAGTCGTCGAACACCGGGGAGCTGTTTTTT. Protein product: CASSSPGQSSNTGELFF.

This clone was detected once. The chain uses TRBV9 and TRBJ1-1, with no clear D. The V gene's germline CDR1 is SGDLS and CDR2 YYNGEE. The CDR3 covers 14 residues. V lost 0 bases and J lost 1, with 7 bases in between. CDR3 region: CASSVGFGNTEAFF. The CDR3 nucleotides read TGTGCCAGCAGCGTAGGGTTCGGGAACACTGAAGCTTTCTTT.

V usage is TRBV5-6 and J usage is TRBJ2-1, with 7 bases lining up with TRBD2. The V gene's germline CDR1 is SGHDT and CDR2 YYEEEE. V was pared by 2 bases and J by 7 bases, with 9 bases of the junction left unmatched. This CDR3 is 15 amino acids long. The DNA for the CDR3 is TGTGCCAGCAGCTTCGGCGGGAGTGTAATGAATGAGCAGTTCTTC. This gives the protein CASSFGGSVMNEQFF.

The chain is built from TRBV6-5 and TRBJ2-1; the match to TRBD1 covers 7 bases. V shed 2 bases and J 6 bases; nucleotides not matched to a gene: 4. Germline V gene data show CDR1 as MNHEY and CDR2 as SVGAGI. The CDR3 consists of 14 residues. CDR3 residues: CASSYGTDGNEQFF. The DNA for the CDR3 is TGTGCCAGCAGTTACGGGACAGACGGCAATGAGCAGTTCTTC.

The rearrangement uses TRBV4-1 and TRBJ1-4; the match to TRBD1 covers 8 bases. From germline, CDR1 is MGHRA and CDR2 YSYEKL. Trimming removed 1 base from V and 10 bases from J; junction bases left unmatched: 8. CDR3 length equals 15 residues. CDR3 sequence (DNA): TGCGCCAGCAGCCAAGTCGGCGGGACAGGAGGAAAACTGTTTTTT. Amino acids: CASSQVGGTGGKLFF.

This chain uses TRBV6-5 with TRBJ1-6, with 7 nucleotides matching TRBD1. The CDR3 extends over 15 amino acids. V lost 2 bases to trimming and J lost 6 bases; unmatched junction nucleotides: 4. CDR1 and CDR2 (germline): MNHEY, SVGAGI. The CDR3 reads CASSYDRAFNSPLHF. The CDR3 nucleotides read TGTGCCAGCAGTTACGACAGGGCGTTTAATTCACCCCTCCACTTT.

In nucleotides, the CDR3 is TGTGCCAGCAGCTCAGGGGGTGGCTACACCTTC. It encodes CASSSGGGYTF. This rearrangement joins TRBV7-9 to TRBJ1-2; 7 bases are shared with TRBD1. V dropped 4 bases and J dropped 7; count of bases not matched to a gene: 0. There are 11 residues in the CDR3. Germline V gene data show CDR1 as SEHNR and CDR2 as FQNEAQ (reference sequence).

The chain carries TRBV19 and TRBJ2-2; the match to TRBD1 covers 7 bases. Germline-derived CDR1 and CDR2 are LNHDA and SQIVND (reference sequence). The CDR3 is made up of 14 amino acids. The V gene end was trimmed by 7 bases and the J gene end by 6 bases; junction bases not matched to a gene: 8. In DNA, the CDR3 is TGTGCCAGTAATTCACAGGGGTTGGCCGGGGAGCTGTTTTTT. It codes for CASNSQGLAGELFF.

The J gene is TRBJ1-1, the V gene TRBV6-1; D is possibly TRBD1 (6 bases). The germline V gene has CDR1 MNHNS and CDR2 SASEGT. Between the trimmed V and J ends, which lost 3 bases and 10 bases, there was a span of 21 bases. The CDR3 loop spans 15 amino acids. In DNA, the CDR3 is TGTGCCAGCAGTGACCGGAAGAGGACAGCCTTTTTAGCTTTCTTT. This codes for CASSDRKRTAFLAFF.

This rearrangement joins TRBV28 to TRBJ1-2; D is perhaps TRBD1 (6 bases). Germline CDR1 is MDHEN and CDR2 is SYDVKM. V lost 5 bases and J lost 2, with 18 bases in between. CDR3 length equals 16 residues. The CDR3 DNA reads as TGTGCCAGCAGTATTCGCCCCCGGGACACAAACTATGGCTACACCTTC. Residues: CASSIRPRDTNYGYTF.

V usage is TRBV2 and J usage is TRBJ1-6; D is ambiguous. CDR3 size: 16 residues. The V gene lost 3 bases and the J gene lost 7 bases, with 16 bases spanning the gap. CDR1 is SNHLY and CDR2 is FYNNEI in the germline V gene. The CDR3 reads CASSDPAGSLNSPLHF. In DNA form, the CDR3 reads TGTGCCAGCAGTGACCCTGCGGGCAGTCTGAATTCACCCCTCCACTTT.